This entry features one T cell receptor (beta chain) sequence. What it binds is unknown. Germline loops: CDR1 SGHRS, CDR2 YFSETQ. Trimming removed 3 bases from V and 6 bases from J; junction bases left unmatched: 7. The CDR3 is 14 amino acids. Sequencing was performed with immunoSEQ multiplex PCR; in TCRdb, only in-frame clones are kept and a portion is missing. The sample consists of about 93,000 clones, around 89% of them appearing once. This specimen comes from a study of T cell responses to AZD1222 COVID-19 vaccine. General study results and limits: The donor cohort was predominantly white British with a female majority, and clonal diversity may have been underestimated.

The sample here was peripheral blood, taken 28 days after the second AZD1222 dose. The rearrangement uses TRBV5-1 and TRBJ1-2; TRBD1 aligns across 8 bases. This TCR was recovered from an adult who received the AZD1222 COVID-19 vaccine. The CDR3 here is CASSSRQGQDGYTF. Written as DNA, the CDR3 is TGCGCCAGCAGCTCTAGACAGGGACAGGATGGCTACACCTTC.